This TCR beta chain was found in a study of T cell changes during pregnancy in multiple sclerosis. TCRdb's table, derived via immunoSEQ multiplex PCR, lists solely in-frame clones and lacks some. The sample lists 55,000 to 80,000 clones, approximately 95% occurring once. The CDR3 covers 14 residues. The germline V gene has CDR1 GTSNPN and CDR2 SVGIG (reference sequence). Unmatched junction bases numbered 8, after V lost 4 bases and J lost 5 bases. The chain is built from TRBV30 and TRBJ2-5, with 9 bases matching TRBD1. The sequenced sample was CD8+ T cells from peripheral blood mononuclear cells, obtained in the second trimester of pregnancy. The origin of this receptor is a female donor with multiple sclerosis, enrolled in a pregnancy study. The CDR3 is CAWTSDRGKETQYF. The CDR3 bases are TGTGCCTGGACTTCCGACAGGGGGAAGGAGACCCAGTACTTC.